One sample yielded the 27 T cell receptor beta chains listed below, sequenced in a study of blood T cell repertoires in COVID-19. TCRdb's table, derived via immunoSEQ multiplex PCR, lists solely in-frame clones and lacks some. This table holds about 190,000 clones, 88% found once. Sequenced: peripheral blood. These TCRs come from a woman in her twenties or thirties with acute or convalescent COVID-19.

The V and J genes are TRBV2 and TRBJ2-2; D unclear. The germline V gene encodes CDR1 SNHLY and CDR2 FYNNEI. Trimming cost V 6 bases and J 5 bases, with 10 bases left between them. The CDR3 loop spans 13 amino acids. Written as DNA, the CDR3 is TGTGCCAGCAGGCTAGACCGAACCGGGGAGCTGTTTTTT. Protein product: CASRLDRTGELFF.

The chain couples TRBV21-1 to TRBJ1-1; the D call of TRBD1 is as the table states it, not checked on the DNA. TRBV21-1 is reported as a pseudogene. This CDR3 is 14 amino acids long. CDR3 in amino acids: CASSRRTGGTEAFF. CDR3 sequence (DNA): TGTGCCAGCAGCAGACGGACAGGGGGCACTGAAGCTTTCTTT.

This CDR3 is CASVSRWASETQYF. As DNA, the CDR3 is TGTGCCAGCGTAAGCAGGTGGGCTTCAGAGACCCAGTACTTC. The genes are TRBV2 and TRBJ2-5; no clear D. CDR3 length: 14 residues. Trimming took 8 bases from V and 4 from J, leaving 17 bases between them. Looked up from germline, CDR1 is SNHLY and CDR2 is FYNNEI.

This clone occurred a few times. The V call is TRBV28, the J call TRBJ1-2; D unresolved. The V end was cut by 6 bases, the J end by 5 bases, with 13 bases between. CDR3 size: 13 residues. Germline V gene data show CDR1 as MDHEN and CDR2 as SYDVKM. The chain's CDR3 is CASSLEGFYGYTF. CDR3 bases: TGTGCCAGCAGCCTGGAGGGCTTTTATGGCTACACCTTC.

The chain links TRBV19 to TRBJ2-7, with D possibly matching TRBD1 (6 bases). Between the trimmed V and J ends, which lost 6 bases and 2 bases, there was a span of 11 bases. This CDR3 contains 13 residues. Germline V CDR1 and CDR2: LNHDA, SQIVND (reference sequence). The CDR3 DNA sequence: TGTGCCAGTAGCCTGACAGGAACCTACGAGCAGTACTTC. Its protein is CASSLTGTYEQYF. The whole variable domain, remainder taken from reference TRBV19 and TRBJ2-7, is DGGITQSPKYLFRKEGQNVTLSCEQNLNHDAMYWYRQDPGQGLRLIYYSQIVNDFQKGDIAEGYSVSREKKESFPLTVTSAQKNPTAFYLCASSLTGTYEQYFGPGTRLTVT.

J is TRBJ1-2 and V is TRBV5-4; D is possibly TRBD1 (6 bases). Germline V CDR1 and CDR2: SGHNT, YYREEE (reference sequence). V lost 4 bases and J 2 bases, leaving 9 bases between the germline ends. CDR3 length: 13 residues. The CDR3 region is CASSIGGNYGYTF. CDR3 nucleotide sequence: TGTGCCAGCAGCATTGGGGGCAACTATGGCTACACCTTC.

The gene calls are TRBV5-5 and TRBJ1-5, with a weak D call TRBD1 (6 bases). The CDR3 sequence is 13 residues long. Germline V gene lookup returns CDR1 SGHKS and CDR2 YYEKEE (reference sequence). V was trimmed by 2 bases and J by 4 bases, leaving 7 bases between them. CDR3 sequence (DNA): TGTGCCAGCAGCTTAAGGGGGAATCAGCCCCAGCATTTT. Translation: CASSLRGNQPQHF.

V gene TRBV2 combines with J gene TRBJ1-4; 9 nucleotides match TRBD1. Germline V gene lookup returns CDR1 SNHLY and CDR2 FYNNEI. Losses at the gene ends were 6 bases for V and 12 bases for J; bases not matched to a gene: 14. CDR3 length: 15 amino acids. CDR3 loop: CASSDSQGARSELFF. The CDR3 coding sequence is TGTGCCAGCAGCGACTCACAGGGGGCGCGAAGTGAACTGTTTTTT. The variable domain in full, with the rest retrieved from reference TRBV2 and TRBJ1-4, is EPEVTQTPSHQVTQMGQEVILRCVPISNHLYFYWYRQILGQKVEFLVSFYNNEISEKSEIFDDQFSVERPDGSNFTLKIRSTKLEDSAMYFCASSDSQGARSELFFGSGTQLSVL.

A single count supports this clone. This chain joins TRBV6-5 and TRBJ1-5; D call uncertain. CDR3 size: 15 residues. Trimming removed 4 bases at V and 2 bases at J, with 12 bases between. Germline V gene sequence: CDR1 MNHEY, CDR2 SVGAGI. CDR3 nucleotide sequence: TGTGCCAGCAGTTTTACGGCCCGGGGCAATCAGCCCCAGCATTTT. It codes for CASSFTARGNQPQHF.

The chain combines TRBV7-8 with TRBJ2-1; TRBD2 agrees at 12 bases. The CDR3 spans 17 residues. CDR1 and CDR2 from the germline V gene are SGHVS and FQNEAQ. The V segment lost 1 base and the J segment 7 bases; nucleotides outside the gene matches: 8. CDR3: CASSLERLAGVSNEQFF. CDR3 DNA sequence: TGTGCCAGCAGCTTAGAGAGACTAGCGGGAGTTAGTAATGAGCAGTTCTTC.

The chain combines TRBV3-1 (or the pseudogene TRBV3-2) with TRBJ2-7, with D uncertain. The ends were cut back, 4 bases at V and 3 bases at J, with 10 bases in the middle. There are 13 residues in the CDR3. CDR1 is LGHDT, CDR2 YNNKEL, per germline (reference sequence). CDR3 in DNA: TGTGCCAGCAGCCTACAATCTGACTACGAGCAGTACTTC. It translates to CASSLQSDYEQYF.

In DNA, the CDR3 is TGTGCCAGCAGCCAGGACAGGGTTATATCATCCCTCCACTTT. It translates to CASSQDRVISSLHF. The chain couples TRBV5-4 to TRBJ1-6; TRBD1 matches 8 bases. Germline loops: CDR1 SGHNT, CDR2 YYREEE (reference sequence). V lost 4 bases to trimming and J lost 14 bases; unmatched junction nucleotides: 11. CDR3 length equals 14 residues.

DNA for the CDR3: TGCGCCAGCAGCTGGGACTCAGGGTGGAATGGCTACACCTTC. Translated: CASSWDSGWNGYTF. This chain uses TRBV5-1 with TRBJ1-2; D may be TRBD1 (5 bases). Trimming took 3 bases from V and 6 from J, leaving 15 bases between them. The CDR3 contains 14 residues. Per germline, CDR1 SGHRS and CDR2 YFSETQ.

The chain links TRBV5-6 to TRBJ1-2; a weak D match, TRBD1 (5 bases). Germline lookup yields CDR1 SGHDT and CDR2 YYEEEE. V lost 6 bases and J lost 0, with 9 bases in between. The CDR3 is 13 amino acids. The CDR3 bases are TGTGCCAGCACTCGCAGGGCTAACTATGGCTACACCTTC. Residues: CASTRRANYGYTF. The full variable domain, completed using reference TRBV5-6 and TRBJ1-2, is DAGVTQSPTHLIKTRGQQVTLRCSPKSGHDTVSWYQQALGQGPQFIFQYYEEEERQRGNFPDRFSGHQFPNYSSELNVNALLLGDSALYLCASTRRANYGYTFGSGTRLTVV.

CDR3 amino acids: CASSDFSGAFF. As DNA, the CDR3 is TGCGCCAGCAGTGACTTTAGCGGGGCTTTCTTT. V gene TRBV10-2 combines with J gene TRBJ1-1; D ambiguous. Germline CDR1 reads WSHSY; CDR2 reads SAAADI. The V end lost 3 bases, the J end lost 11 bases, and 10 bases lay between the germline ends. This CDR3 comprises 11 residues.

This clone was seen only a few times. J is TRBJ1-2 and V is TRBV28; the D is unclear. Trimming stripped 4 bases from V and 5 bases from J, with 17 bases between. Germline V lookup: CDR1 MDHEN, CDR2 SYDVKM. The CDR3 runs to 15 residues. The CDR3, as DNA: TGTGCCAGCAGTTCAGTCCGGAGGGCAGAGTATGGCTACACCTTC. It is translated as CASSSVRRAEYGYTF.

V is TRBV4-1 and J is TRBJ2-7; a possible D gene is TRBD1 (5 bases). The CDR3 runs to 13 residues. Germline CDR1 reads MGHRA; CDR2 reads YSYEKL. Deletions cut 2 bases from V and 6 bases from J, with 11 bases between. This CDR3 reads CASSQQGHSEQYF. The CDR3 DNA sequence: TGCGCCAGCAGCCAACAGGGTCATAGCGAGCAGTACTTC.

The chain couples TRBV13 to TRBJ2-7, with 10 bases lining up with TRBD2. The V segment lost 5 bases and the J segment 2 bases; nucleotides outside the gene matches: 6. This CDR3 has 15 residues. Germline CDR1 and CDR2: PRHDT and FYEKMQ (reference sequence). The CDR3 loop reads CASSPPSGGTYEQYF. The CDR3 DNA reads as TGTGCCAGCAGCCCCCCTAGCGGGGGCACCTACGAGCAGTACTTC.

The rearrangement links TRBV28 to TRBJ1-5; D is possibly TRBD1 (6 bases). V gave up 6 bases and J gave up 0 bases, with 12 bases separating them. This CDR3 has 15 amino acids. From germline, CDR1 is MDHEN and CDR2 SYDVKM. The chain's CDR3 is CASSQGQPSNQPQHF. The CDR3 bases are TGTGCCAGCAGCCAAGGACAGCCTAGCAATCAGCCCCAGCATTTT.

The gene calls are TRBV24-1 and TRBJ2-2, with 9 bases that match TRBD1. The V segment lost 4 bases and the J segment 4 bases; nucleotides outside the gene matches: 6. The germline gives CDR1 KGHDR, CDR2 SFDVKD. CDR3 length: 16 residues. CDR3 DNA sequence: TGTGCCACCAGTGACCCCGGGACAGGGCGCACCGGGGAGCTGTTTTTT. Translation: CATSDPGTGRTGELFF.

The chain is built from TRBV30 and TRBJ2-6, with unresolved D. Trimming cost V 0 bases and J 4 bases, with 4 bases left between them. This CDR3 region has 13 residues. The germline CDR1 and CDR2 sequences are GTSNPN and SVGIG (reference sequence). This chain's CDR3 is CAWSVMGANVLTF. Written as DNA, the CDR3 is TGTGCCTGGAGTGTTATGGGGGCCAACGTCCTGACTTTC.

The chain is built from TRBV2 and TRBJ2-1; possibly TRBD1 for D (5 bases). The CDR3 runs 12 residues. Trimming took off 6 bases at V and 15 bases at J, with 18 bases between the two ends. Germline CDR1 SNHLY, CDR2 FYNNEI. The CDR3: CASRDTTRSGFF. The CDR3 nucleotides read TGTGCCAGCAGGGACACAACTCGATCCGGGTTCTTC.

This chain uses TRBV9 with TRBJ1-6, with TRBD1 matching 8 bases. This CDR3 has 12 amino acids. In germline, CDR1 is SGDLS, CDR2 YYNGEE. V was clipped by 7 bases and J by 13 bases; unmatched bases: 7. The CDR3 loop reads CASSGQGSPLHF. CDR3 bases: TGTGCCAGCTCCGGACAGGGCTCCCCCCTCCACTTT.

The chain recombines TRBV5-3 with TRBJ1-2; D is perhaps TRBD1 (6 bases). TRBV5-3 is filed as an ORF, its function uncertain. The CDR3 loop spans 15 amino acids. The V end was cut by 9 bases, the J end by 5 bases, with 23 bases between. DNA for the CDR3: TGTGCCAAAACAAGGCCGACGCAGGGGCAGTATGGCTACACCTTC. Translation gives CAKTRPTQGQYGYTF.

This clone was picked up one time. The chain couples TRBV5-1 to TRBJ2-1; 7 bases are a match to TRBD2. This CDR3 contains 19 residues. CDR1 is SGHRS, CDR2 YFSETQ, per germline. Germline trimming cut 7 bases from V and 4 bases from J; bases unmatched to any gene: 23. The CDR3 reads CASSREGPAAPRGYNEQFF. The CDR3 DNA reads as TGCGCCAGCTCGAGGGAGGGTCCCGCGGCGCCGCGAGGATACAATGAGCAGTTCTTC.

The table lists this clone with a count of one. V usage is TRBV7-9 and J usage is TRBJ1-3, with D unresolved. CDR1 is SEHNR, CDR2 FQNEAQ, per germline (reference sequence). V lost 2 bases to trimming and J lost 0 bases, with 20 bases between them. This CDR3 is 19 amino acids long. CDR3 in amino acids: CASSLIRERLGRSGNTIYF. CDR3 in DNA: TGTGCCAGCAGCTTAATAAGGGAGAGGTTAGGCCGCTCTGGAAACACCATATATTTT. Looking up the rest from reference TRBV7-9 and TRBJ1-3 gives the full variable domain: DTGVSQNPRHKITKRGQNVTFRCDPISEHNRLYWYRQTLGQGPEFLTYFQNEAQLEKSRLLSDRFSAERPKGSFSTLEIQRTEQGDSAMYLCASSLIRERLGRSGNTIYFGEGSWLTVV.

DNA of the CDR3: TGTGCCAGCAGCTCTTTCAGGAGGGGAGGCAACTATGGCTACACCTTC. As protein: CASSSFRRGGNYGYTF. This chain joins TRBV11-3 and TRBJ1-2, with a possible D match to TRBD1 (5 bases). There are 16 residues in the CDR3. V lost 4 bases to trimming and J lost 2 bases, with 17 bases between them. Per germline, CDR1 SGHNT and CDR2 YENEEA.